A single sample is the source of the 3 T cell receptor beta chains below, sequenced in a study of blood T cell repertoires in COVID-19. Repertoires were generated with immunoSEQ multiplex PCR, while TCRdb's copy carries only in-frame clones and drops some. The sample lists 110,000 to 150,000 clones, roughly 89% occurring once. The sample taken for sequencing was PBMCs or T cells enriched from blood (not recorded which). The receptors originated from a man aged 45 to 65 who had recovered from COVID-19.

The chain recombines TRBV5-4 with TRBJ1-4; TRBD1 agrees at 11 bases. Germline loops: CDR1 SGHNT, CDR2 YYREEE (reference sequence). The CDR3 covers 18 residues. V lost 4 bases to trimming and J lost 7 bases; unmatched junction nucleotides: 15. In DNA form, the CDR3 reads TGTGCCAGCAGCCAACCGTCCGGGACAGGGGGTCTTGGTGAAAAACTGTTTTTT. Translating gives CASSQPSGTGGLGEKLFF.

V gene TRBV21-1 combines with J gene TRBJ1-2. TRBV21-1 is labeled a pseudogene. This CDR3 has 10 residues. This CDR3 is CARNGGCYTF. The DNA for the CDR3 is TGTGCCAGAAACGGGGGATGCTACACCTTC.

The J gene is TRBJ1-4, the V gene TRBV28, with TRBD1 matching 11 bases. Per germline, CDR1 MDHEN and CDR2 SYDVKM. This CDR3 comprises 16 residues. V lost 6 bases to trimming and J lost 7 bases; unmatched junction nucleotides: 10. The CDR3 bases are TGTGCCAGCAGCGACGGGACAGGGGGAAGGGGTGAAAAACTGTTTTTT. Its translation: CASSDGTGGRGEKLFF.